This entry is about one T cell receptor beta chain. The antigen remains unidentified. The time point denotes: peripheral blood 6 weeks after treatment start. Metastatic or locally advanced urothelial carcinoma was present in the patients. Germline CDR1 is WNHNN and CDR2 is SYGVQD (reference sequence). The trim removed 4 bases at V and 2 bases at J, leaving 16 bases unmatched. The CDR3 runs to 19 residues. This sample is drawn from a study of PD-L1 blockade in urothelial cancer. The wider study: Analyzed time points were 3 weeks (second dose) and 6 weeks after therapy began. T cells were recovered from blood samples at a median of around 130,000. Study-wide results and caveats: Tumor-associated blood clones were expanded more by durable-benefit patients at 3 weeks.

The assay was immunoSEQ multiplex PCR, and TCRdb's table has in-frame clones only and misses some. The sample has around 110,000 clones, around nine tenths seen once; the top ten hold roughly 1.7%. The V gene is TRBV10-1, the J gene TRBJ2-2; 7 nucleotides match TRBD2. The material was PBMCs, obtained around atezolizumab (anti-PD-L1) treatment. This sequence was found in a man in his 60s with urothelial cancer. The CDR3: CASSVGGPTGGCNTGELFF. The CDR3 nucleotides read TGCGCCAGCAGTGTTGGGGGACCCACGGGGGGATGTAACACCGGGGAGCTGTTTTTT.